This T cell receptor (beta chain) originates from a study of CXCR3-negative and CXCR3-positive naive CD8 T cells. Looking at the study overall: Per library, roughly 1.6 +/- 0.3 million reads; about 150 million TRB reads overall. Regarding the study as a whole: For CXCR3-positive naive cells, TRB CDR3s were more hydrophobic than those of CXCR3-negative naive cells. Surface CD5 matched across naive subsets, and TRB CDR3 properties served to infer TCR strength.

On this clonotype itself: Its cognate antigen is unknown.

Carrying UMI labels, the TRB cDNA libraries were prepared through 5' RACE. TCRdb re-called the 5' RACE reads and gives one entry per CDR3 protein, without DNA. This sample's clone table lists 50,000 to 60,000 distinct CDR3 sequences. This TCR was recovered from a human donor in good health. Some clones in this sample may be carry-over from other donors' samples. Sequencing used naive CXCR3+ CD8+ T cells from blood. Stated subset: CD45RO-CCR7+CD27+CD95- naive CD8+ T cells expressing CXCR3 (TNR3+).

The CDR3 spells CASITWTGGAVNEQFF. The chain links TRBV28 to TRBJ2-1; TCRdb indicates TRBD1, and absent DNA this call remains unverified. The CDR3 has 16 residues. Looked up from germline, CDR1 is MDHEN and CDR2 is SYDVKM.